Sequencing of this T cell receptor (beta chain) was carried out in a study of early T cells in non-severe SARS-CoV-2 infection. This clonotype occurred many times. Individual cDNA molecules each received unique molecular identifiers attached to them. TCRdb used MiXCR to reprocess the 5' RACE reads, holding one entry per CDR3 protein. The table lists about 68,000 distinct CDR3 sequences, about 12% of them singletons. Sequencing was done on a sample of whole blood. The origin of this receptor is an adult who was a healthcare worker with PCR-confirmed SARS-CoV-2 infection or an uninfected control (not recorded which).

The CDR3: CAWSLDSNTEAFF. CDR3 DNA: TGTGCCTGGAGTTTGGACAGTAACACTGAAGCTTTCTTT. The rearrangement links TRBV30 to TRBJ1-1, with a weak D call TRBD1 (6 bases). The CDR3 loop spans 13 amino acids. Germline V CDR1 and CDR2: GTSNPN, SVGIG (reference sequence). Trimming left V 2 bases short and J 2 bases short, with 9 bases between.